This TCR beta chain is from a study of cytotoxic CD8 clonotypes in ibrutinib-treated CLL. Study context: The patient breakdown showed fewer than 12 relapsed/refractory and approximately 15 treatment-naive cases, with under 18 IGHV unmutated. Productive templates per sample averaged nearly 260,000; productive rearrangements, 94,082.

With regard to this clone: What it binds is not known.

Germline values: CDR1 KGHSH, CDR2 LQKENI. V was cut by 1 base and J by 4 bases, with 9 bases left in between. CDR3 size: 14 residues. Study-wide results and limits: Baseline clonality, above age-matched healthy donor levels, tracked circulating CD8+ T-cell counts. Collection times varied between progressing and sustained-remission patients.

Produced via immunoSEQ multiplex PCR; TCRdb's table is partial and in-frame only. This table has fewer than 400,000 clones, 60% to 80% appearing once. The V gene is TRBV18, the J gene TRBJ2-3; possible D gene TRBD2, 5 bases. The TCR originated in a human donor with chronic lymphocytic leukemia. Sequenced here: PBMCs, sampled after 36 months of ibrutinib treatment. CDR3 DNA: TGTGCCAGCTCACCACTGGACGGGGCAGATACGCAGTATTTT. Protein sequence: CASSPLDGADTQYF.